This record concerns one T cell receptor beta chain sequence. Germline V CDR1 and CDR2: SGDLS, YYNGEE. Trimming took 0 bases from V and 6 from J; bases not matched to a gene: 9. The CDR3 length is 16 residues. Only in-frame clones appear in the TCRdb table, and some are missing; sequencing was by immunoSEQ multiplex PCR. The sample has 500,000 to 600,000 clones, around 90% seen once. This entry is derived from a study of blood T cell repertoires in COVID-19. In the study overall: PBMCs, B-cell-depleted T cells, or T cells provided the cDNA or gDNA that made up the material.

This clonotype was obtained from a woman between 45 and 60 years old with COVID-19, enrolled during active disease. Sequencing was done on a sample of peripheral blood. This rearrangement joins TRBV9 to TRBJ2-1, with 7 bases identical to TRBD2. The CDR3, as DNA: TGTGCCAGCAGCGTAGATTGGGCTAGCGGACTCAATGAGCAGTTCTTC. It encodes CASSVDWASGLNEQFF. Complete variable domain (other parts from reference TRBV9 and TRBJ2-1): DSGVTQTPKHLITATGQRVTLRCSPRSGDLSVYWYQQSLDQGLQFLIQYYNGEERAKGNILERFSAQQFPDLHSELNLSSLELGDSALYFCASSVDWASGLNEQFFGPGTRLTVL.